This T cell receptor beta chain is from a study of CD8 T cells in ankylosing spondylitis. TCRdb processed the 5' RACE reads anew with MiXCR; each CDR3 protein has one entry. The sample records around 490,000 distinct CDR3 sequences, over 4% being singletons. This clonotype came up many times. The antigen remains unidentified. Regarding the study as a whole: In the blood and synovial fluid of reactive arthritis, some motif variants had been previously reported. Ankylosing spondylitis blood appeared to carry a characteristic TCR beta motif of roughly 8 highly homologous variants. Reportedly, significant enrichment of disease-linked clones occurred in matched ankylosing spondylitis synovial fluid. Researchers report that disease-linked clones proved CD8+ and relatively rare in peripheral blood.

The TCR comes from a male donor with ankylosing spondylitis. The specimen sequenced was blood, either unsorted or a sorted T cell fraction (not recorded which).

The CDR3 sequence: CASSIDREAEAFF. Written as DNA, the CDR3 is TGTGCCAGCAGTATCGACAGGGAGGCTGAAGCTTTCTTT. The chain couples TRBV12-3 or TRBV12-4 to TRBJ1-1; 7 positions agree with TRBD1. CDR3 length equals 13 residues. V dropped 5 bases and J dropped 6; count of bases not matched to a gene: 6.